This is a list of T cell receptor beta chains from one sample in a study of memory CD4+ T cells and cytomegalovirus serostatus. Profiled with immunoSEQ multiplex PCR; TCRdb holds only in-frame clones, not every one. This sample yields about 50,000 clones, of which about 81% are seen a single time; 0.4% belongs to the top ten. The sample comprised memory CD4+ T cells from blood. Every receptor here comes from an adult in good health and CMV-seronegative. The CDR3 runs from the conserved cysteine through the conserved F or W. A D gene is named only where the DNA matches it firmly. Where a row states a size, it is once, few, many or the class of an expanded clone; other rows omit it.

V gene: TRBV19; clone size: NA; D gene: NA; J gene: TRBJ2-2; CDR3 protein: CASSGRANTGELFF; CDR3 DNA: TGTGCCAGTAGTGGCAGGGCGAACACCGGGGAGCTGTTTTTT
V gene: TRBV30; clone size: NA; D gene: NA; J gene: TRBJ1-2; CDR3 protein: CAWSVVYGYTF; CDR3 DNA: TGTGCCTGGAGTGTTGTCTATGGCTACACCTTC
V gene: TRBV18; clone size: few; D gene: TRBD1; J gene: TRBJ1-5; CDR3 protein: CASSPKMDRDQPQHF; CDR3 DNA: TGTGCCAGCTCACCAAAGATGGACAGGGATCAGCCCCAGCATTTT
V gene: TRBV28; clone size: NA; D gene: NA; J gene: TRBJ2-7; CDR3 protein: CASSLQGREQYF; CDR3 DNA: TGTGCCAGCAGTTTACAGGGACGGGAGCAGTACTTC
V gene: TRBV5-4; clone size: NA; D gene: NA; J gene: TRBJ2-3; CDR3 protein: CASSPAGGGGPTDTQYF; CDR3 DNA: TGTGCCAGCAGCCCGGCCGGAGGGGGGGGACCCACAGATACGCAGTATTTT
V gene: TRBV7-2; clone size: NA; D gene: TRBD1; J gene: TRBJ2-7; CDR3 protein: CASSRTGYEQYF; CDR3 DNA: TGTGCCAGCAGCCGGACAGGTTACGAGCAGTACTTC
V gene: TRBV7-2; clone size: once; D gene: TRBD2; J gene: TRBJ2-3; CDR3 protein: CASSLQSGGTDTQYF; CDR3 DNA: TGTGCCAGCAGCTTACAAAGCGGGGGCACAGATACGCAGTATTTT
V gene: TRBV9; clone size: few; D gene: NA; J gene: TRBJ1-1; CDR3 protein: CASSSRRGGEAFF; CDR3 DNA: TGTGCCAGCAGCTCCCGTCGCGGGGGAGAAGCTTTCTTT
V gene: TRBV28; clone size: NA; D gene: TRBD2; J gene: TRBJ2-5; CDR3 protein: CASSVQLAGLETQYF; CDR3 DNA: TGTGCCAGCAGTGTTCAACTAGCGGGGCTGGAGACCCAGTACTTC
V gene: TRBV7-3; clone size: NA; D gene: NA; J gene: TRBJ2-3; CDR3 protein: CASSPQGQGTDTQYF; CDR3 DNA: TGTGCCAGTTCTCCACAAGGCCAGGGGACAGATACGCAGTATTTT
V gene: TRBV28; clone size: NA; D gene: TRBD1; J gene: TRBJ2-7; CDR3 protein: CASSSPWTGGSLWYF; CDR3 DNA: TGTGCCAGCAGTTCCCCCTGGACAGGGGGCAGCTTATGGTACTTC
V gene: TRBV5-4; clone size: once; D gene: NA; J gene: TRBJ1-2; CDR3 protein: CASSLVGGAADGYTF; CDR3 DNA: TGTGCCAGCAGCTTGGTGGGGGGGGCCGCGGATGGCTACACCTTC
V gene: TRBV13; clone size: NA; D gene: TRBD1; J gene: TRBJ2-7; CDR3 protein: CASSFGQGPYEQYF; CDR3 DNA: TGTGCCAGCAGCTTCGGACAGGGTCCCTACGAGCAGTACTTC
V gene: TRBV28; clone size: NA; D gene: NA; J gene: TRBJ1-1; CDR3 protein: CASSRPGRGDTEAFF; CDR3 DNA: TGTGCCAGCAGTCGCCCTGGCAGGGGTGACACTGAAGCTTTCTTT
V gene: TRBV7-9; clone size: NA; D gene: NA; J gene: TRBJ1-3; CDR3 protein: CASSSNRIPGNTIYF; CDR3 DNA: TGTGCCAGCAGCTCGAACCGGATACCTGGAAACACCATATATTTT
V gene: TRBV7-6; clone size: NA; D gene: NA; J gene: TRBJ2-1; CDR3 protein: CASRSRYNEQFF; CDR3 DNA: TGTGCCAGCAGGTCCCGCTACAATGAGCAGTTCTTC
V gene: TRBV9; clone size: NA; D gene: TRBD2; J gene: TRBJ2-5; CDR3 protein: CASSPRDGGGYETQYF; CDR3 DNA: TGTGCCAGCAGCCCAAGGGATGGCGGGGGGTATGAGACCCAGTACTTC
V gene: TRBV6-1; clone size: NA; D gene: TRBD1; J gene: TRBJ1-2; CDR3 protein: CASSEAVAGQGGGYTF; CDR3 DNA: TGTGCCAGCAGTGAAGCGGTCGCGGGACAGGGAGGTGGCTACACCTTC
V gene: TRBV28; clone size: NA; D gene: NA; J gene: TRBJ1-2; CDR3 protein: CASSPKDRFYYGYTF; CDR3 DNA: TGTGCCAGCAGCCCTAAGGACAGATTCTACTATGGCTACACCTTC
V gene: TRBV6-1; clone size: NA; D gene: NA; J gene: TRBJ2-3; CDR3 protein: CASRPGRAGADTQYF; CDR3 DNA: TGTGCCAGCAGGCCCGGAAGGGCCGGGGCAGATACGCAGTATTTT
V gene: TRBV6-5; clone size: once; D gene: NA; J gene: TRBJ1-1; CDR3 protein: CASRVRQAMNTEAFF; CDR3 DNA: TGTGCCAGCAGGGTAAGACAGGCCATGAACACTGAAGCTTTCTTT
V gene: TRBV4-2; clone size: NA; D gene: NA; J gene: TRBJ2-7; CDR3 protein: CASSQVAVGDYEQYF; CDR3 DNA: TGTGCCAGCAGCCAAGTAGCGGTAGGGGACTACGAGCAGTACTTC